The rows below give T cell receptor beta chains drawn from one sample of a study of T cells after yellow fever vaccination. MiXCR was run by TCRdb on the 5' RACE reads, yielding one entry per CDR3 protein. The sample has around 360,000 distinct CDR3 sequences; more than 9% are singletons. The sequencing used PBMCs, collected on the day of the first yellow fever vaccination. These receptors were collected from a young man who received the YFV17D yellow fever vaccine. CDR3s include the opening cysteine and the closing phenylalanine or tryptophan. Each record gives: J gene, V gene, D gene, clone size, CDR3 DNA, CDR3 protein. The D gene is left open where the match is weak. Only part of the rows carry a size: once, few, many, or a class if the clone is expanded.

>TRBJ1-3|TRBV5-1|NA|NA
TGCGCCAGCAGCTCCGACAGTGGTGGAAACACCATATATTTT
CASSSDSGGNTIYF
>TRBJ2-1|TRBV7-2|TRBD2|many
TGTGCCAGCAGCTTACCCCCTAGCGGGGGTGAGCAGTTCTTC
CASSLPPSGGEQFF
>TRBJ2-1|TRBV19|TRBD1|NA
TGTGCCAGTAGTCTGGGACAGGGAGGTGTGAATGAGCAGTTCTTC
CASSLGQGGVNEQFF
>TRBJ2-1|TRBV7-3|NA|NA
TGTGCCAGCAGCTTACGCAGGGGCGATGAGCAGTTCTTC
CASSLRRGDEQFF
>TRBJ2-1|TRBV20-1|NA|many
TGCAGTGCTAGGAAGAATGAGCAGTTCTTC
CSARKNEQFF
>TRBJ2-7|TRBV7-2|NA|NA
TGTGCCAGCAGCTTAGGGGAGACGAGGACCGAGCAGTACTTC
CASSLGETRTEQYF
>TRBJ1-1|TRBV28|NA|NA
TGTGCCACCTCGACAGAAATGAACACTGAAGCTTTCTTT
CATSTEMNTEAFF
>TRBJ2-1|TRBV9|TRBD2|NA
TGTGCCAGCAGCGTAGCGAGGCTAGCGGGGGGGCAAGGCAATGAGCAGTTCTTC
CASSVARLAGGQGNEQFF
>TRBJ1-2|TRBV4-1|TRBD1|few
TGCGCCAGCAGCCAAGACGGACAGGGTCCGGGGGGCTACACCTTC
CASSQDGQGPGGYTF
>TRBJ1-2|TRBV19|NA|NA
TGTGCCAGTAGTATGGGAACAGATTATGGCTACACCTTC
CASSMGTDYGYTF
>TRBJ2-3|TRBV7-9|NA|NA
TGTGCCAGCAGCTTACAGACTGGGGGGTTCACAGATACGCAGTATTTT
CASSLQTGGFTDTQYF
>TRBJ2-3|TRBV25-1|NA|few
TGTGCCAGTTCTCCGGGACGGACTAGCACAGATACGCAGTATTTT
CASSPGRTSTDTQYF
>TRBJ1-5|TRBV6-1|NA|few
TGTGCCAGCGTGCCGGAATTTTTTCAGCCCCAGCATTTT
CASVPEFFQPQHF
>TRBJ2-2|TRBV12-3/TRBV12-4|NA|NA
TGTGCCAGCAATAAAGGGCGGTCCGGGGAGCTGTTTTTT
CASNKGRSGELFF
>TRBJ1-5|TRBV20-1|NA|NA
TGCAGTGCTAGAGTAATGGCGGCTAGCAATCAGCCCCAGCATTTT
CSARVMAASNQPQHF
>TRBJ1-1|TRBV12-3/TRBV12-4|NA|many
TGTGCCAGCAAGAGATACAGGGACCCCACTGAAGCTTTCTTT
CASKRYRDPTEAFF
>TRBJ2-3|TRBV20-1|NA|few
TGCAGTGCTAGGGATAGCGGTCTCACAGATACGCAGTATTTT
CSARDSGLTDTQYF
>TRBJ1-6|TRBV5-1|NA|many
TGCGCCAGCAGCCTCTCAGGGTCTAATTCACCCCTCCACTTT
CASSLSGSNSPLHF
>TRBJ1-2|TRBV10-3|NA|few
TGTGCCATCAGTGCGGGCAGATCGTCTGACGGCTACACCTTC
CAISAGRSSDGYTF
>TRBJ1-1|TRBV6-1|NA|many
TGTGCCAGCACCGCGAACGGGGGGAACACTGAAGCTTTCTTT
CASTANGGNTEAFF
>TRBJ1-1|TRBV29-1|TRBD1|NA
TGCAGCGCCGGACAGGGCTCGGGTACTGAAGCTTTCTTT
CSAGQGSGTEAFF
>TRBJ2-2|TRBV19|NA|NA
TGTGCCAGTAGTATTGAGAGGGCCGGGGAGCTGTTTTTT
CASSIERAGELFF
>TRBJ2-1|TRBV12-3/TRBV12-4|NA|many
TGTGCCAGCAGTTTTTGGGTTGAGCAGTTCTTC
CASSFWVEQFF
>TRBJ1-5|TRBV6-2/TRBV6-3|NA|NA
TGTGCCAGCGGAACAATAGACAGCAATCAGCCCCAGCATTTT
CASGTIDSNQPQHF
>TRBJ1-2|TRBV9|TRBD1|NA
TGTGCCAGCAGCGCATTCGGGACAGACTATGGCTACACCTTC
CASSAFGTDYGYTF